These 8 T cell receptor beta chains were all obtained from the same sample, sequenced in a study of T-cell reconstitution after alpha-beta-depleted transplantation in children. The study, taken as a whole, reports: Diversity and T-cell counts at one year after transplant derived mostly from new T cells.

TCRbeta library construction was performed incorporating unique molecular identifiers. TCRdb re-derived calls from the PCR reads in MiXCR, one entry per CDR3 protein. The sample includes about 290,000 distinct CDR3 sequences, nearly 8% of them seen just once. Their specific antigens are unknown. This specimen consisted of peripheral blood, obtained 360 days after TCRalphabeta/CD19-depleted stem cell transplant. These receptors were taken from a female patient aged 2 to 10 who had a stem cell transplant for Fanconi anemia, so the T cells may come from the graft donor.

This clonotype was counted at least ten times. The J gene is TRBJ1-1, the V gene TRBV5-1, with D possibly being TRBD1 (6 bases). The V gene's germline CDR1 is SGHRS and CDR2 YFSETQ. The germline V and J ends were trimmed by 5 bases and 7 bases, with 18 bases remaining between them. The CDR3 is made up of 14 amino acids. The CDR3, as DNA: TGCGCCAGCAGATCGTCACAGGGAACCTTTGAAGCTTTCTTT. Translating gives CASRSSQGTFEAFF. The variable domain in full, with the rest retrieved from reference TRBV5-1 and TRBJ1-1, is KAGVTQTPRYLIKTRGQQVTLSCSPISGHRSVSWYQQTPGQGLQFLFEYFSETQRNKGNFPGRFSGRQFSNSRSEMNVSTLELGDSALYLCASRSSQGTFEAFFGQGTRLTVV.

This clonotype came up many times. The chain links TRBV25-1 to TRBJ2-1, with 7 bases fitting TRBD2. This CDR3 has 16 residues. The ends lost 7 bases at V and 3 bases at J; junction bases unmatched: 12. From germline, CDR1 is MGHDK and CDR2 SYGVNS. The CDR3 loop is CASTPPRGFYYNEQFF. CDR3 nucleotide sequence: TGTGCCAGCACCCCGCCGCGGGGGTTTTACTACAATGAGCAGTTCTTC.

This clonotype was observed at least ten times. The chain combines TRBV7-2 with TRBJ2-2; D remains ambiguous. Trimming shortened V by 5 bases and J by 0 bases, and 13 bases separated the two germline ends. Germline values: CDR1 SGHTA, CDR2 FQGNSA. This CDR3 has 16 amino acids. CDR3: CASSRNVPTNTGELFF. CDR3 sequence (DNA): TGTGCCAGCAGCCGTAACGTTCCGACGAACACCGGGGAGCTGTTTTTT.

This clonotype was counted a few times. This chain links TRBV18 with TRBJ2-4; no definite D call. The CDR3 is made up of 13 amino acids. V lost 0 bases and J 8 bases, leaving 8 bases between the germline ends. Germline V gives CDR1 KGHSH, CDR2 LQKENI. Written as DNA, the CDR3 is TGTGCCAGCTCACCACCGTCCCCCTACATTCAGTACTTC. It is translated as CASSPPSPYIQYF.

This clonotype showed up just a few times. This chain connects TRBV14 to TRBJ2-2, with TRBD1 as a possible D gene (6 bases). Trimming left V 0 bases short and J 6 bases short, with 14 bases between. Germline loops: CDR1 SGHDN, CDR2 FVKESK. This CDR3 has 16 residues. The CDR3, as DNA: TGTGCCAGCAGCCAAGATGGCAGGGGCAAACCCGGGGAGCTGTTTTTT. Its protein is CASSQDGRGKPGELFF.

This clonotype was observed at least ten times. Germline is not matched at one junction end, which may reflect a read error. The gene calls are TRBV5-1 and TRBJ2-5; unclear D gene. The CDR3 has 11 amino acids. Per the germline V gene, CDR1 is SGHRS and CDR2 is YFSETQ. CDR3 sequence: CASSLVETQYF. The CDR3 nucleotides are TGTGCCAGCAGTTTAGTTGAGACCCAGTACTTC.

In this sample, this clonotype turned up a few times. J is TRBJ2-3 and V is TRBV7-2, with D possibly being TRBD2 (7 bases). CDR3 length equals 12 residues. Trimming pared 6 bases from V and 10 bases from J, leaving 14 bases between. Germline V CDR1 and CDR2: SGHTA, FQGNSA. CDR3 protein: CASREGGSAQYF. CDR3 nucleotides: TGTGCCAGCAGAGAGGGGGGGAGTGCGCAGTATTTT.

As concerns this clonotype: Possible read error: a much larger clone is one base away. CDR3 sequence: CSVGSGEYMETQYF. In DNA, the CDR3 is TGCAGCGTTGGGTCCGGGGAGTATATGGAGACCCAGTACTTC. V is TRBV29-1 and J is TRBJ2-5; D is possibly TRBD2 (5 bases). The germline V and J ends were trimmed by 4 bases and 5 bases, with 17 bases remaining between them. CDR1 is SQVTM, CDR2 ANQGSEA, per germline. This CDR3 comprises 14 residues.